A single sample is the source of the 7 T cell receptor beta chains below, sequenced in a study of T-cell reconstitution after alpha-beta-depleted transplantation in children (dated by TCRdb to 2016 to 2017). Libraries were made using PCR. TCRdb names Illumina HiSeq 2500 as the instrument used. TCR library preparation used molecular barcoding, with unique molecular identifiers applied to normalize quantification of the TCRbeta repertoire. TCRdb redid the processing of the public reads, applying fastp at Q25 and MiXCR, and retained in-frame beta chains. Rows are combined by CDR3 protein, so each entry shows the most common genes and DNA. The sample table holds about 230,000 distinct CDR3 sequences, of which 12% were seen once. About 2.6% of the sample is held by the ten biggest clonotypes. This sample comprised PBMCs from the stem cell graft donor, obtained from the stem cell graft. Receptors were obtained from a human donor who donated a stem cell graft to a child with acute lymphoblastic leukemia.

This clonotype was seen repeatedly, ten times or more. The rearrangement joins TRBV6-2 or TRBV6-3 to TRBJ2-7; D gene ambiguous. There are 11 residues in the CDR3. CDR1 is MNHEY and CDR2 is SVGEGT in the germline V gene. V was cut by 5 bases and J by 0 bases, with 2 bases left in between. The CDR3 region is CASSASYEQYF. The CDR3 nucleotides are TGTGCCAGCAGTGCCTCCTACGAGCAGTACTTC.

This clonotype was counted at least ten times. The chain has TRBV20-1 and TRBJ2-7; TRBD2 is a possible D gene (5 bases). The CDR3 has 14 amino acids. V was clipped by 6 bases and J by 4 bases, with 19 bases between them. The V gene's germline CDR1 is DFQATT and CDR2 SNEGSKA (reference sequence). The CDR3 loop reads CSAVLREPPYEQYF. CDR3 DNA: TGCAGTGCCGTTTTAAGGGAGCCCCCTTACGAGCAGTACTTC.

This clonotype was seen ten or more times. The CDR3 coding sequence is TGTGCCAGCAGTGAAAGGGTCACAGATACGCAGTATTTT. Translated: CASSERVTDTQYF. The gene calls are TRBV5-6 and TRBJ2-3, with D uncertain. CDR1 SGHDT and CDR2 YYEEEE come from the germline V gene. The CDR3 sequence is 13 residues long. With 5 bases removed from V and 2 bases from J, the gap between germline ends came to 9 bases.

This chain uses TRBV10-1 with TRBJ2-4; the D gene could be TRBD1 or TRBD2 (5 bases each). CDR3 length equals 13 residues. V lost 6 bases and J lost 8, with 14 bases in between. Germline V gene sequence: CDR1 WNHNN, CDR2 SYGVQD (reference sequence). In nucleotides, the CDR3 is TGCGCCAGCAGCCGGGACCTCGGTCACATTCAGTACTTC. Amino acid sequence: CASSRDLGHIQYF.

This clonotype occurred many times. This chain uses TRBV7-7 with TRBJ2-2; D not certain. Trimming stripped 11 bases from V and 5 bases from J, with 21 bases between. The length of the CDR3 is 15 residues. CDR1 is SSHAT and CDR2 is FNYEAQ in the germline V gene (reference sequence). Written as DNA, the CDR3 is TGTGCCCTTTCAGATCGACCTGCCGGGACCGGGGAGCTGTTTTTT. It yields the protein CALSDRPAGTGELFF.

To note about this clonotype: The conserved phenylalanine or tryptophan is not found at the CDR3 terminus, so this likely reflects a read error. Because the CDR3's place on the DNA is in doubt, the DNA is left out and the CDR3 is given as listed by TCRdb. V gene TRBV8-2 combines with J gene TRBJ2-2; the D call TRBD1 from the table was never checked on the DNA. TRBV8-2 is annotated as a pseudogene. The CDR3 length equals 14 residues, ends included. CDR3 sequence reads: CASRTGYGSGELLC.

This clonotype has at least ten counts. This sequence joins TRBV7-2 and TRBJ2-7; 7 bases line up with TRBD1. V dropped 5 bases and J dropped 3; count of bases not matched to a gene: 13. Germline V gene data show CDR1 as SGHTA and CDR2 as FQGNSA. The CDR3 contains 16 residues. The CDR3 DNA reads TGTGCCAGCAGCCCATGGGCCGGGACAGCGAACTACGAGCAGTACTTC. It yields the protein CASSPWAGTANYEQYF.